The 9 T cell receptor beta chains given below trace back to one sample, sequenced in a study of blood T cells in healthy people across ages. With a J-beta primer mix and a sample-barcoded 5' primer, a second PCR ran roughly 6 to 11 cycles. TCRdb reprocessed the 5' RACE reads via MiXCR and lists one record per CDR3 protein. The table has about 900,000 distinct CDR3 sequences, roughly 52% seen once. The source material was blood. The receptors come from a man aged 25-45 years in good health.

The V gene is TRBV28, the J gene TRBJ2-1, with 10 bases aligning to TRBD2. The CDR3 is 12 residues long. The V and J ends lost 10 bases and 7 bases, in that order; junction bases with no gene match: 4. Germline V gene data show CDR1 as MDHEN and CDR2 as SYDVKM. CDR3 DNA: TGTGCCACCCAACTAGCGGGGAATGAGCAGTTCTTC. Residues: CATQLAGNEQFF.

The V and J genes are TRBV6-1 and TRBJ2-7; TRBD1 matches 8 bases. CDR3 length: 16 amino acids. Germline trimming cut 6 bases from V and 2 bases from J; bases unmatched to any gene: 12. The germline gives CDR1 MNHNS, CDR2 SASEGT. The CDR3 here is CASREFGTGITYEQYF. The CDR3 DNA reads TGTGCCAGCAGAGAATTCGGGACAGGCATAACCTACGAGCAGTACTTC.

The chain employs TRBV29-1 and TRBJ2-7; TRBD1 matches 7 bases. The length of the CDR3 is 15 residues. Germline trimming cut 4 bases from V and 7 bases from J; bases unmatched to any gene: 16. Germline V gene data show CDR1 as SQVTM and CDR2 as ANQGSEA. The DNA for the CDR3 is TGCAGCGTTGGAGGCCCGAGGGGGCTCCTGGAAGAGCAGTACTTC. This encodes CSVGGPRGLLEEQYF.

This clonotype has only a few counts. The genes are TRBV21-1 and TRBJ2-1. TRBV21-1 is a pseudogene locus. The CDR3 contains 14 residues. CDR3 sequence (DNA): TGTGCCAGCAGCAAAGGTCAGCCTGGTAATGAGCAGTTCTTC. It encodes CASSKGQPGNEQFF.

The rearrangement links TRBV2 to TRBJ1-2, with TRBD1 matching over 10 bases. This CDR3 is built from 18 residues. Trimming took 0 bases from V and 3 from J; bases not matched to a gene: 10. Germline CDR1 SNHLY, CDR2 FYNNEI. The CDR3 region is CASSEAILDRGKDYGYTF. The CDR3 DNA reads TGTGCCAGCAGTGAAGCGATCCTGGACAGGGGGAAGGACTATGGCTACACCTTC.

The chain employs TRBV10-3 and TRBJ2-5; 7 bases match TRBD2. V gave up 6 bases and J gave up 1 base; unmatched junction bases: 8. The germline CDR1 and CDR2 sequences are ENHRY and SYGVKD. This CDR3 comprises 15 residues. The CDR3 DNA reads TGTGCCATCAGCCGGAGTAGACTAGCCCAAGAGACCCAGTACTTC. Protein sequence: CAISRSRLAQETQYF.

This clonotype was recorded at least ten times. One end of the junction fails to match germline, which may point to a read error. V is TRBV27 and J is TRBJ2-1; tentatively, D is TRBD1 or TRBD2 (5 bases each). From germline, CDR1 is MNHEY and CDR2 SMNVEV (reference sequence). CDR3 length: 15 amino acids. CDR3 sequence: CASSLSGSSYNEQFF. The CDR3, as DNA: TGTGCCAGCAGCTTATCAGGGAGCTCCTACAATGAGCAGTTCTTC.

The chain links TRBV2 to TRBJ2-1, with 9 positions matching TRBD2. This CDR3 region has 15 residues. Germline CDR1 is SNHLY and CDR2 is FYNNEI. Trimming removed 6 bases from V and 4 bases from J; junction bases left unmatched: 7. CDR3 in DNA: TGTGCCAGCAGACAATGGACTAGCGAATACAATGAGCAGTTCTTC. Translating it yields CASRQWTSEYNEQFF.

This clonotype was recorded many times. This rearrangement joins TRBV5-1 to TRBJ2-7; 9 bases line up with TRBD2. CDR3 length: 15 amino acids. The V and J ends lost 6 bases and 3 bases, in that order; junction bases with no gene match: 10. Per germline, CDR1 SGHRS and CDR2 YFSETQ. The CDR3 sequence: CASKTAGGPNYEQYF. Written as DNA, the CDR3 is TGCGCCAGCAAGACAGCGGGGGGCCCCAACTACGAGCAGTACTTC.